The 24 T cell receptor beta chains below all came from one sample that was sequenced in a study of blood T cell repertoires in COVID-19 (dated by TCRdb to about 2020). The library came from the immunoSEQ multiplex PCR assay. Held by TCRdb, this immuneACCESS table contains in-frame sequences only and omits some clones. Under half of the omission traces to an unresolved V gene where checked; the cause of the rest is unknown. The table for this sample lists about 94,000 clones; 80% to 85% of them were counted only once. The ten largest clones take up around 6.6% of the sample. Input material: peripheral blood. Receptor source: a man between 60 and 75 years old with acute or convalescent COVID-19.

The CDR3 sequence is CASSIAQSYEQYF. The CDR3 nucleotides read TGTGCCAGTAGTATAGCACAGTCCTACGAGCAGTACTTC. The chain has TRBV19 and TRBJ2-7; D not certain. Germline CDR1 and CDR2: LNHDA and SQIVND (reference sequence). The CDR3 is 13 residues long. V dropped 1 base and J dropped 1 base, with 5 bases sitting between them.

This clone was found a few times. The chain has TRBV24-1 and TRBJ2-2; 9 nucleotides align to TRBD1. CDR3 length: 16 amino acids. V was pared by 4 bases and J by 2 bases, with 4 bases of the junction left unmatched. Germline assignment: CDR1 KGHDR and CDR2 SFDVKD. The DNA for the CDR3 is TGTGCCACCAGTGACACGGACAGGGGCAACACCGGGGAGCTGTTTTTT. It is translated as CATSDTDRGNTGELFF.

The J gene is TRBJ1-5, the V gene TRBV2; 10 nucleotides match TRBD1. The trim removed 4 bases at V and 9 bases at J, leaving 6 bases unmatched. The germline V gene has CDR1 SNHLY and CDR2 FYNNEI. The CDR3 runs to 14 residues. The CDR3 protein is CASSGGDRGGPQHF. The CDR3 DNA reads as TGTGCCAGCAGTGGGGGGGACAGGGGCGGGCCCCAGCATTTT. The full variable domain, completed using reference TRBV2 and TRBJ1-5, is EPEVTQTPSHQVTQMGQEVILRCVPISNHLYFYWYRQILGQKVEFLVSFYNNEISEKSEIFDDQFSVERPDGSNFTLKIRSTKLEDSAMYFCASSGGDRGGPQHFGDGTRLSIL.

The CDR3 nucleotides read TGTGCCAGCAGCTTAGGTAGTGAACAGACGAACACCGGGGAGCTGTTTTTT. It yields the protein CASSLGSEQTNTGELFF. V usage is TRBV7-2 and J usage is TRBJ2-2; no definite D call. V was clipped by 1 base and J by 0 bases, with 12 bases between them. This CDR3 contains 17 residues. Germline values: CDR1 SGHTA, CDR2 FQGNSA.

The V gene is TRBV15, the J gene TRBJ1-4; D may be TRBD1 (5 bases). V was trimmed by 0 bases and J by 10 bases, leaving 6 bases between them. CDR1 is LNHNV and CDR2 is YYDKDF in the germline V gene (reference sequence). The CDR3 is made up of 12 amino acids. CDR3: CATSRDQGKLFF. The CDR3 nucleotides read TGTGCCACCAGCAGAGATCAGGGAAAACTGTTTTTT.

The J gene is TRBJ1-1, the V gene TRBV18; 7 positions match TRBD1. The length of the CDR3 is 13 residues. V shed 5 bases and J 1 base; nucleotides not matched to a gene: 1. Germline loops: CDR1 KGHSH, CDR2 LQKENI. Here the CDR3 DNA reads TGTGCCAGCTCAGAGGGGGCGAACACTGAAGCTTTCTTT. It yields the protein CASSEGANTEAFF.

The genes are TRBV5-1 and TRBJ1-6; TRBD1 matches 9 bases. The ends lost 4 bases at V and 10 bases at J; junction bases unmatched: 6. Germline V gene sequence: CDR1 SGHRS, CDR2 YFSETQ. The CDR3 consists of 14 residues. The CDR3 coding sequence is TGCGCCAGCAGCCTGGGACAGGGCGACTCACCCCTCCACTTT. Amino acids: CASSLGQGDSPLHF.

The genes are TRBV27 and TRBJ2-7, with a tentative D call TRBD2 (5 bases). The V gene lost 5 bases and the J gene lost 6 bases, with 14 bases spanning the gap. The CDR3 consists of 13 residues. The germline V gene encodes CDR1 MNHEY and CDR2 SMNVEV (reference sequence). CDR3 protein: CASSIAPGSEQYF. CDR3 nucleotides: TGTGCCAGCAGTATAGCTCCGGGGAGCGAGCAGTACTTC.

This clone has just a few counts. This chain joins TRBV5-1 and TRBJ2-3; 9 bases line up with TRBD2. This CDR3 is built from 14 residues. Germline loops: CDR1 SGHRS, CDR2 YFSETQ. Trimming removed 5 bases from V and 3 bases from J; junction bases left unmatched: 4. The CDR3 reads CASSKRGVTDTQYF. The DNA of the CDR3 is TGCGCCAGCAGTAAGCGGGGGGTAACAGATACGCAGTATTTT. The variable domain in full, completed from reference TRBV5-1 and TRBJ2-3, reads KAGVTQTPRYLIKTRGQQVTLSCSPISGHRSVSWYQQTPGQGLQFLFEYFSETQRNKGNFPGRFSGRQFSNSRSEMNVSTLELGDSALYLCASSKRGVTDTQYFGPGTRLTVL.

The chain joins TRBV5-5 to TRBJ2-7, with 9 bases that match TRBD1. Germline CDR1 and CDR2: SGHKS and YYEKEE (reference sequence). V shed 3 bases, J shed 3 bases, and the junction held 7 bases outside the gene matches. The CDR3 length is 15 residues. Here the CDR3 reads CASSWGTGPSYEQYF. In DNA form, the CDR3 reads TGTGCCAGCAGCTGGGGGACAGGGCCCAGCTACGAGCAGTACTTC. Full variable domain (outside the CDR3, taken from reference TRBV5-5 and TRBJ2-7): DAGVTQSPTHLIKTRGQQVTLRCSPISGHKSVSWYQQVLGQGPQFIFQYYEKEERGRGNFPDRFSARQFPNYSSELNVNALLLGDSALYLCASSWGTGPSYEQYFGPGTRLTVT.

The chain joins TRBV7-9 to TRBJ2-7; 10 nucleotides agree with TRBD1. Germline values: CDR1 SEHNR, CDR2 FQNEAQ (reference sequence). The CDR3 sequence is 16 residues long. With 5 bases clipped from V and 6 bases from J, the junction kept 13 bases outside the gene matches. CDR3 protein: CASSPYRDRGFSEQYF. CDR3 nucleotides: TGTGCCAGCAGCCCTTACCGGGACAGGGGTTTTAGCGAGCAGTACTTC.

The chain couples TRBV11-2 to TRBJ2-3; 7 bases align to TRBD1. CDR3 length: 15 amino acids. V lost 3 bases, J lost 3 bases, and 6 bases stayed unmatched. Germline V CDR1 and CDR2: SGHAT, FQNNGV. The DNA of the CDR3 is TGTGCCAGCAGCTTCCGAGGGGGCTCGACAGATACGCAGTATTTT. Encoded protein: CASSFRGGSTDTQYF.

This chain connects TRBV12-3 or TRBV12-4 to TRBJ1-5; a weak D match, TRBD1 (5 bases). Trimming took off 6 bases at V and 7 bases at J, with 10 bases between the two ends. The length of the CDR3 is 12 residues. The CDR3: CASRQGQQPQHF. In DNA form, the CDR3 reads TGTGCCAGCAGACAAGGACAACAGCCCCAGCATTTT.

V gene TRBV5-6 combines with J gene TRBJ2-5, with 7 nucleotides matching TRBD2. Germline V gives CDR1 SGHDT, CDR2 YYEEEE. The length of the CDR3 is 14 residues. V lost 2 bases to trimming and J lost 0 bases; unmatched junction nucleotides: 1. The CDR3 sequence is CASSFGGYQETQYF. As DNA, the CDR3 is TGTGCCAGCAGCTTCGGGGGGTACCAAGAGACCCAGTACTTC.

The V and J genes are TRBV21-1 and TRBJ2-4; the table assigns TRBD2, which was not confirmed against the DNA. TRBV21-1 is noted as a pseudogene. This CDR3 contains 16 residues. The CDR3 DNA follows: TGTGCCAGCAGCAAAGCCCACAGGGAGGGCAAAAACATTCAGTACTTC. Translated, it gives CASSKAHREGKNIQYF.

With respect to this clone: The same CDR3 arises from other DNA sequences in this sample as well. This chain connects TRBV7-2 to TRBJ1-5; the match to TRBD1 covers 7 bases. The V gene end was trimmed by 3 bases and the J gene end by 2 bases; junction bases not matched to a gene: 4. The CDR3 totals 15 residues. Germline values: CDR1 SGHTA, CDR2 FQGNSA. CDR3 protein: CASSFRQGGNQPQHF. The CDR3 DNA is TGTGCCAGCAGCTTCCGACAGGGCGGCAATCAGCCCCAGCATTTT.

V usage is TRBV11-1 and J usage is TRBJ1-1, with a weak D call TRBD1 (6 bases). The CDR3 totals 16 residues. Germline V gene lookup returns CDR1 SGHAT and CDR2 FQDESV (reference sequence). V lost 5 bases and J lost 0, with 16 bases in between. The CDR3 spells CASSGGREILNTEAFF. The CDR3 DNA follows: TGTGCCAGCAGCGGGGGGCGGGAGATACTGAACACTGAAGCTTTCTTT.

The rearrangement uses TRBV10-2 and TRBJ2-7; TRBD1 agrees at 7 bases. This CDR3 is 12 amino acids long. The germline V gene encodes CDR1 WSHSY and CDR2 SAAADI. The V segment lost 8 bases and the J segment 0 bases; nucleotides outside the gene matches: 1. In DNA, the CDR3 is TGCGCCAGCGGGGACAGCTCCTACGAGCAGTACTTC. This sequence encodes CASGDSSYEQYF.

V is TRBV7-8 and J is TRBJ2-7; a weak D match, TRBD1 (8 bases). V was pared by 5 bases and J by 1 base, with 18 bases between. Germline V lookup: CDR1 SGHVS, CDR2 FQNEAQ. The CDR3 length is 16 residues. The CDR3 DNA follows: TGTGCCAGCAGCCCTCACAGGGGGGGGGAATCCTACGAGCAGTACTTC. It is translated as CASSPHRGGESYEQYF.

This rearrangement joins TRBV7-3 to TRBJ1-2; TRBD1 agrees at 9 bases. The CDR3 is 12 amino acids. Looked up from germline, CDR1 is SGHTA and CDR2 is FQGTGA. After removal of 5 bases from V and 12 bases from J, the junction contained 7 bases not matched to a gene. CDR3 DNA sequence: TGTGCCAGCAGCCAGGGACAGGGTGACCACACCTTC. Its translation is CASSQGQGDHTF. Using reference TRBV7-3 and TRBJ1-2 for the parts outside the CDR3, the full variable domain is GAGVSQTPSNKVTEKGKYVELRCDPISGHTALYWYRQSLGQGPEFLIYFQGTGAADDSGLPNDRFFAVRPEGSVSTLKIQRTERGDSAVYLCASSQGQGDHTFGSGTRLTVV.

The rearrangement uses TRBV21-1 and TRBJ2-7; TRBD1, the D gene given by the table, was not confirmed from the DNA. TRBV21-1 is flagged as a pseudogene. The CDR3 covers 15 residues. For the CDR3, the DNA is TGTGCCAGCAGCAAAGAGGAGACAGGGACCCACGAGCAGTACTTC. The encoded protein is CASSKEETGTHEQYF.

The V and J genes are TRBV30 and TRBJ1-5; no reliable D call. The ends were cut back, 0 bases at V and 4 bases at J, with 7 bases in the middle. The germline V gene encodes CDR1 GTSNPN and CDR2 SVGIG (reference sequence). The CDR3 runs 13 residues. The CDR3 nucleotides are TGTGCCTGGAGTGTGAGGGCAAATCAGCCCCAGCATTTT. Its translation is CAWSVRANQPQHF. Together with reference TRBV30 and TRBJ1-5, the CDR3 gives the full variable domain: SQTIHQWPATLVQPVGSPLSLECTVEGTSNPNLYWYRQAAGRGLQLLFYSVGIGQISSEVPQNLSASRPQDRQFILSSKKLLLSDSGFYLCAWSVRANQPQHFGDGTRLSIL.

The gene calls are TRBV5-1 and TRBJ1-6; 8 nucleotides line up with TRBD1. Trimming cost V 4 bases and J 8 bases; bases outside gene matches: 11. The CDR3 has 16 residues. CDR1 SGHRS and CDR2 YFSETQ come from the germline V gene. The CDR3 nucleotides are TGCGCCAGCAGCGTAGCGACAGGGGCGCGGGATTCACCCCTCCACTTT. Encoded protein: CASSVATGARDSPLHF.

The gene calls are TRBV19 and TRBJ1-2; the D is unclear. This CDR3 contains 11 residues. Germline V gene sequence: CDR1 LNHDA, CDR2 SQIVND (reference sequence). V lost 4 bases and J lost 6, with 6 bases in between. The CDR3 coding sequence is TGTGCCAGTAGTACTCGTCATGGCTACACCTTC. As protein: CASSTRHGYTF. Complete variable domain (other parts from reference TRBV19 and TRBJ1-2): DGGITQSPKYLFRKEGQNVTLSCEQNLNHDAMYWYRQDPGQGLRLIYYSQIVNDFQKGDIAEGYSVSREKKESFPLTVTSAQKNPTAFYLCASSTRHGYTFGSGTRLTVV.